The 3 T cell receptor beta chains given below trace back to one sample, sequenced in a study of molecular identifiers for immune sequencing clone quantification. TCRdb passed the PCR reads through MiXCR, listing each CDR3 protein once. The data contain 550,000 to 750,000 distinct CDR3 sequences, 20% of them seen just once; the ten biggest clones take up 0.85% to 0.9%. The sequencing input was naive CD8+ T cells from blood, with Jurkat cell RNA spiked in. Subset given: FACS-sorted CD8+CD4-CCR7+CD45RA+ naive T cells. The receptors were sampled from a human donor in good health. Some libraries in this study had Jurkat cell RNA spiked in.

This clonotype was counted many times. The chain links TRBV12-3 or TRBV12-4 to TRBJ2-1; TRBD2 is a possible D gene (6 bases). Trimming stripped 0 bases from V and 4 bases from J, with 10 bases between. The CDR3 has 15 residues. CDR3 residues: CASSLAPLAYNEQFF. The CDR3 DNA sequence: TGTGCCAGCAGTTTAGCGCCTCTAGCGTACAATGAGCAGTTCTTC.

This clonotype appeared many times. The J gene is TRBJ2-2, the V gene TRBV12-3 or TRBV12-4, with D perhaps given as TRBD1 or TRBD2 (5 bases each). The CDR3 contains 15 residues. V was shortened by 5 bases and J by 4 bases, with 14 bases between the two germline ends. The DNA of the CDR3 is TGTGCCAGCAGTGCCTCGGGGCATTCCACCGGGGAGCTGTTTTTT. It yields the protein CASSASGHSTGELFF.

This clonotype has a count of ten or more. This chain connects TRBV6-5 to TRBJ1-5; D is possibly TRBD1 (6 bases). Trimming left V 5 bases short and J 0 bases short, with 11 bases between. This CDR3 contains 15 residues. Per the germline V gene, CDR1 is MNHEY and CDR2 is SVGAGI. The CDR3 nucleotides read TGTGCCAGCAGTCCACAGGGACCTAGCAATCAGCCCCAGCATTTT. Translating it yields CASSPQGPSNQPQHF.